One sample yielded the 10 T cell receptor beta chains listed below, sequenced in a study of blood T cell repertoires in COVID-19 (dated by TCRdb to the early 2020s). Libraries were prepared through the immunoSEQ multiplex PCR assay. The clones in this table, taken by TCRdb from immuneACCESS, are in-frame only. Not every clone is retained; where verified, under half of the shortfall comes from an unresolved V gene, and the cause of the rest is unknown. In all, the sample holds about 270,000 clones, and 85% to 90% of those were seen once. The top ten clonotypes cover roughly 12% of the sample. The material sequenced was peripheral blood. The receptor set was obtained from a woman aged 25 to 39 with COVID-19, enrolled during active disease.

The V and J genes are TRBV6-5 and TRBJ2-3, with 9 bases that match TRBD1. Germline loops: CDR1 MNHEY, CDR2 SVGAGI. Unmatched junction bases numbered 9, after V lost 5 bases and J lost 6 bases. This CDR3 spans 15 amino acids. CDR3 in DNA: TGTGCCAGCAGTCTTGGGACAGGGAGGACGGATACGCAGTATTTT. It yields the protein CASSLGTGRTDTQYF.

This chain joins TRBV5-8 and TRBJ2-5; TRBD2 matches 8 bases. Germline V gives CDR1 SGHTS, CDR2 YDEGEE. The CDR3 covers 15 residues. The V segment lost 5 bases and the J segment 4 bases; nucleotides outside the gene matches: 10. The CDR3 bases are TGTGCCAGCAGGCCCCTCTTAGCGGGGAGAGAGACCCAGTACTTC. Residues: CASRPLLAGRETQYF.

V is TRBV7-9 and J is TRBJ2-3, with TRBD2 identical over 9 bases. This CDR3 has 16 residues. CDR1 and CDR2 (germline): SEHNR, FQNEAQ (reference sequence). The V and J ends lost 5 bases and 0 bases, in that order; junction bases with no gene match: 6. CDR3 region: CASSPRTSASTDTQYF. The CDR3, as DNA: TGTGCCAGCAGCCCGAGGACTAGCGCTAGCACAGATACGCAGTATTTT.

The chain recombines TRBV4-1 with TRBJ2-1; no firm D call. Germline CDR1 reads MGHRA; CDR2 reads YSYEKL. CDR3 length: 14 amino acids. V dropped 0 bases and J dropped 12 bases, with 15 bases sitting between them. The CDR3 here is CASSQDPSIVVQFF. The CDR3, as DNA: TGCGCCAGCAGCCAAGACCCCTCTATCGTAGTGCAGTTCTTC.

The rearrangement joins TRBV13 to TRBJ2-1; 15 nucleotides line up with TRBD2. Germline V gene lookup returns CDR1 PRHDT and CDR2 FYEKMQ (reference sequence). The V and J ends lost 6 bases and 10 bases, in that order; junction bases with no gene match: 13. CDR3 length: 17 residues. The CDR3 here is CASRPGLAGGKMREQFF. CDR3 DNA: TGTGCCAGCAGGCCGGGACTAGCGGGGGGTAAGATGCGGGAGCAGTTCTTC.

The chain combines TRBV4-1 with TRBJ2-2; D is perhaps TRBD2 (5 bases). This CDR3 region has 15 residues. Germline CDR1 is MGHRA and CDR2 is YSYEKL. V shed 1 base and J shed 1 base, with 7 bases lying between them. CDR3 DNA sequence: TGCGCCAGCAGCCAAGCGGCGGGGAACACCGGGGAGCTGTTTTTT. Translating it yields CASSQAAGNTGELFF.

The genes are TRBV6-1 and TRBJ2-4; D unresolved. The V gene lost 3 bases and the J gene lost 4 bases, with 7 bases spanning the gap. The CDR3 loop spans 13 amino acids. Germline V CDR1 and CDR2: MNHNS, SASEGT. The CDR3 sequence: CASSDDLKNIQYF. The CDR3 DNA follows: TGTGCCAGCAGTGACGATCTAAAAAACATTCAGTACTTC.

The chain uses TRBV6-5 and TRBJ1-2, with D unclear. V lost 2 bases, J lost 2 bases, and 9 bases lay in between. The germline gives CDR1 MNHEY, CDR2 SVGAGI. The CDR3 contains 14 residues. The CDR3 protein is CASSYREGNYGYTF. Written as DNA, the CDR3 is TGTGCCAGCAGTTACAGGGAGGGCAACTATGGCTACACCTTC.

The rearrangement links TRBV24-1 to TRBJ1-2, with D unresolved. The CDR3 has 14 residues. From germline, CDR1 is KGHDR and CDR2 SFDVKD. Trimming stripped 3 bases from V and 1 base from J, with 8 bases between. The DNA for the CDR3 is TGTGCCACCAGTGATCTCGACAATAACTATGGCTACACCTTC. It codes for CATSDLDNNYGYTF.

This clone was picked up one time. The CDR3 DNA sequence: TGTGCCATCCCCGGTCTTGATCTAGCGGGTAAGAATGAGCAGTTCTTC. It specifies CAIPGLDLAGKNEQFF. V and J are TRBV10-3 and TRBJ2-1; 8 bases are shared with TRBD2. J gave up 7 bases and V 8 bases, and 16 bases lay outside the gene matches. Germline-derived CDR1 and CDR2 are ENHRY and SYGVKD. The CDR3 runs to 16 residues.